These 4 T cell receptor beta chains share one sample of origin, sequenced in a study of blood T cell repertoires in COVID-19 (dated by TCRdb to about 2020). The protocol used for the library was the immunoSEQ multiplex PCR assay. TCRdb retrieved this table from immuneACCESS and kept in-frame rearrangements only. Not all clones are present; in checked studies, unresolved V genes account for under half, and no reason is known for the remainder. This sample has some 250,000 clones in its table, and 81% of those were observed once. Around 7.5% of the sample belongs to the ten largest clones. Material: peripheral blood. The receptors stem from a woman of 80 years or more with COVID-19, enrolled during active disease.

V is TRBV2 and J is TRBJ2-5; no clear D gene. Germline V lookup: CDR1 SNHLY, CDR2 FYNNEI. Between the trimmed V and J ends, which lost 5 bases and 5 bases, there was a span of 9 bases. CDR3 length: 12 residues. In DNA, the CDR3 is TGTGCCAGCAGTAGAATGAGCGAGACCCAGTACTTC. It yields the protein CASSRMSETQYF.

The CDR3 nucleotides are TGTGCCAGCTCACCTATCCCGACAGGGGGCAATTCACCCCTCCACTTT. Amino acids: CASSPIPTGGNSPLHF. The rearrangement joins TRBV18 to TRBJ1-6; the match to TRBD1 covers 10 bases. This CDR3 is built from 16 residues. V shed 3 bases, J shed 7 bases, and the junction held 6 bases outside the gene matches. Germline CDR1 is KGHSH and CDR2 is LQKENI.

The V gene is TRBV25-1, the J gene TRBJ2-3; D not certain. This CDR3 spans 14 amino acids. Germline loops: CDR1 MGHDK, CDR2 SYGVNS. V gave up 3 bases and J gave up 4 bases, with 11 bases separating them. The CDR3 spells CASSDRSVADTQYF. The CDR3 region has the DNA TGTGCCAGCAGTGACCGGAGTGTGGCAGATACGCAGTATTTT.

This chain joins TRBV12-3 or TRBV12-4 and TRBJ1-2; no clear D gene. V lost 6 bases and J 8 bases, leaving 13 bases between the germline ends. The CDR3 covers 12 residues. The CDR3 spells CASRKPMRGYTF. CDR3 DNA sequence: TGTGCCAGCAGGAAACCTATGAGAGGCTACACCTTC.